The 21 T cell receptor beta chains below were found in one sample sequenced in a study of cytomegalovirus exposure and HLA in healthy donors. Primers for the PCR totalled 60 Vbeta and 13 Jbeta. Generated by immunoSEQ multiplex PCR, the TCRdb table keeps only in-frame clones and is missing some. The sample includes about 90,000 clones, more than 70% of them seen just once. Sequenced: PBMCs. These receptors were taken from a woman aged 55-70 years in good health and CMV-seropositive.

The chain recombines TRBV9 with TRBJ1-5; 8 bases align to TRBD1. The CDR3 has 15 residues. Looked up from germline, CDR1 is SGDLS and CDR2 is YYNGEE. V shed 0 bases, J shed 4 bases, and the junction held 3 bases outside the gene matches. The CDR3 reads CASSVGQGLNQPQHF. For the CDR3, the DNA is TGTGCCAGCAGCGTAGGACAGGGGCTGAATCAGCCCCAGCATTTT.

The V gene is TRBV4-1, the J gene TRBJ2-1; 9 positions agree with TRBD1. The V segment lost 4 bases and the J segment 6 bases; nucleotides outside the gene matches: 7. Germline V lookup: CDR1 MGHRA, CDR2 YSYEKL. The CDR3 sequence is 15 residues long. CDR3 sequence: CASSRGQGVVNEQFF. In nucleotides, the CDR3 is TGCGCCAGCAGCCGGGGACAGGGAGTGGTCAATGAGCAGTTCTTC.

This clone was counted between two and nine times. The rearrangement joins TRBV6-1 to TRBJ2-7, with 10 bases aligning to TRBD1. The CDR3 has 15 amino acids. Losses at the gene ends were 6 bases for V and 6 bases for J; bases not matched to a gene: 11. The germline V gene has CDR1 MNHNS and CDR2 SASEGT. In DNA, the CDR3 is TGTGCCAGCAGAAGAGCCGGGACAGGGGCGGGCGAGCAGTACTTC. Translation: CASRRAGTGAGEQYF.

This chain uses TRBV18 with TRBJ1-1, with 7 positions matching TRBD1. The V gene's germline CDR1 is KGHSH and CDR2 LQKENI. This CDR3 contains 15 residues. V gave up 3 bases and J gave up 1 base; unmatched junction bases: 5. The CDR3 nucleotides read TGTGCCAGCTCACCCCTGGACAGGCAGAACACTGAAGCTTTCTTT. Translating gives CASSPLDRQNTEAFF.

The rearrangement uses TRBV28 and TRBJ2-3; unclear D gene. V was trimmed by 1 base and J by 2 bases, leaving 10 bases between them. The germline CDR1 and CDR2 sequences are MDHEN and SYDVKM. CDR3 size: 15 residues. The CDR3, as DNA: TGTGCCAGCAGTTTATTGACTGCAGCCACAGATACGCAGTATTTT. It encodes CASSLLTAATDTQYF.

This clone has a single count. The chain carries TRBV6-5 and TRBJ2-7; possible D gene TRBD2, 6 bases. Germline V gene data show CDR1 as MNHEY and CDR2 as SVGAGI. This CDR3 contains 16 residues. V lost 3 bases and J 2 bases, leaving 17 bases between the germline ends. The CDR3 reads CASSYTGTPHTYEQYF. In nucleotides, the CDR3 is TGTGCCAGCAGTTATACCGGGACTCCACATACCTACGAGCAGTACTTC.

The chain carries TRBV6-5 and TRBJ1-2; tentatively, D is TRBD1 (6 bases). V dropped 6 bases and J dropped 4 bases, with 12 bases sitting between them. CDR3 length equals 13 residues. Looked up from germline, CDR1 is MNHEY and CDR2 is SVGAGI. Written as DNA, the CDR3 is TGTGCCAGCAGCAATACAGGGAGCTATGGCTACACCTTC. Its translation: CASSNTGSYGYTF.

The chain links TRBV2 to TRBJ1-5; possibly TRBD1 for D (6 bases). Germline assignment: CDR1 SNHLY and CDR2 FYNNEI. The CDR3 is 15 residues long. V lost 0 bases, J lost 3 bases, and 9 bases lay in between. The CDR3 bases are TGTGCCAGCAGTGAAGCTCAGGGGTTCAATCAGCCCCAGCATTTT. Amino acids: CASSEAQGFNQPQHF.

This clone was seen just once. In DNA, the CDR3 is TGTGCCTGGAGTCCGCAGACAGGGAGGGCTTTCTTT. Its protein product is CAWSPQTGRAFF. The J gene is TRBJ1-1, the V gene TRBV30, with 7 bases aligning to TRBD1. Germline assignment: CDR1 GTSNPN and CDR2 SVGIG (reference sequence). V was clipped by 2 bases and J by 11 bases; unmatched bases: 8. The CDR3 covers 12 residues.

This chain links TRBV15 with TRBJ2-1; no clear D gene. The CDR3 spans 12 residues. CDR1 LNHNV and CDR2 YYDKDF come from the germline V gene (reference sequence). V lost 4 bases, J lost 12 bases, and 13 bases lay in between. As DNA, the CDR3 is TGTGCCACCAGCACCGAGAGCCCTGGGCAGTTCTTC. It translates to CATSTESPGQFF. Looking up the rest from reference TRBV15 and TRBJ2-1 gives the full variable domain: DAMVIQNPRYQVTQFGKPVTLSCSQTLNHNVMYWYQQKSSQAPKLLFHYYDKDFNNEADTPDNFQSRRPNTSFCFLDIRSPGLGDTAMYLCATSTESPGQFFGPGTRLTVL.

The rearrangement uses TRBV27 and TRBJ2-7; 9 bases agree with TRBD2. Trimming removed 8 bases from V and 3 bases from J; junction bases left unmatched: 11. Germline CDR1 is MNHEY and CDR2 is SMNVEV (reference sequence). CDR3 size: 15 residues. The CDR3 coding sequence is TGTGCCAGCGCAGATCCGACTAGCGGTATCTACGAGCAGTACTTC. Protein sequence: CASADPTSGIYEQYF.

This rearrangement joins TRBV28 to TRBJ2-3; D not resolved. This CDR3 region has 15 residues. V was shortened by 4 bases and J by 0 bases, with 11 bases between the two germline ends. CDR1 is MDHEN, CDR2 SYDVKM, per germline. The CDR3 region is CASSSRNPSTDTQYF. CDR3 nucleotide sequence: TGTGCCAGCAGTTCGAGGAACCCGAGCACAGATACGCAGTATTTT.

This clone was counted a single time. The CDR3 region is CASSWDRQSSYNEQFF. DNA for the CDR3: TGTGCCAGCAGCTGGGACAGGCAGAGCTCCTACAATGAGCAGTTCTTC. The chain uses TRBV5-6 and TRBJ2-1, with 8 bases matching TRBD1. The CDR3 contains 16 residues. Per the germline V gene, CDR1 is SGHDT and CDR2 is YYEEEE. J gave up 0 bases and V 3 bases, and 5 bases lay outside the gene matches.

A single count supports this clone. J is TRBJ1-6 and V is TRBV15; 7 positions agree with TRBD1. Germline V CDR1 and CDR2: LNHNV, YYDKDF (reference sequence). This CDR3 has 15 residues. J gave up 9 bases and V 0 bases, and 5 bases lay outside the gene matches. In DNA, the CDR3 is TGTGCCACCAGCAGAGACAGGGGGGCTACTTCACCCCTCCACTTT. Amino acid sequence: CATSRDRGATSPLHF.

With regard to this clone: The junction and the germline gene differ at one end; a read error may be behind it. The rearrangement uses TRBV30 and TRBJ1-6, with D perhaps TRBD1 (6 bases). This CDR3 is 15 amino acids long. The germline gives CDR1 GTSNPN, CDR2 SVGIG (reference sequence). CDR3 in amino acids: CAGSTLGHYNSPLHF. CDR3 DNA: TGTGCCGGGAGTACGCTGGGACACTATAATTCACCCCTCCACTTT.

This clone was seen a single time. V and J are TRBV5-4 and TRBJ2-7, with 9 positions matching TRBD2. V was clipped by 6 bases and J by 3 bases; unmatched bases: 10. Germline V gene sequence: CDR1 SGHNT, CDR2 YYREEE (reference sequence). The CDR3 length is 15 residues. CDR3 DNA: TGTGCCAGCAAGGATAGCGGGGGACCATTCTACGAGCAGTACTTC. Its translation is CASKDSGGPFYEQYF.

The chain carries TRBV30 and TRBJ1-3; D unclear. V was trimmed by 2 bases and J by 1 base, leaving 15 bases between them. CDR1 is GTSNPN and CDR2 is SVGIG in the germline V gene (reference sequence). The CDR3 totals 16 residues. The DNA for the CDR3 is TGTGCCTGGAGTAGGGAGAGTAGGAGATCTGGAAACACCATATATTTT. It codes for CAWSRESRRSGNTIYF.

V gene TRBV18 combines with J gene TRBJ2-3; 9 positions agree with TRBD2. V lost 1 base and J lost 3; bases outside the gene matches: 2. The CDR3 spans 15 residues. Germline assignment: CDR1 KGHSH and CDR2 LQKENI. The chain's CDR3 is CASSPRSGSTDTQYF. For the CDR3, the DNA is TGTGCCAGCTCACCACGTAGCGGGAGTACAGATACGCAGTATTTT. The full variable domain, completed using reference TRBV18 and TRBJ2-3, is NAGVMQNPRHLVRRRGQEARLRCSPMKGHSHVYWYRQLPEEGLKFMVYLQKENIIDESGMPKERFSAEFPKEGPSILRIQQVVRGDSAAYFCASSPRSGSTDTQYFGPGTRLTVL.

The DNA of the CDR3 is TGTGCCAGCAGCCCCAGGACTAGCGGGGGAGAGACCCAGTACTTC. Translation gives CASSPRTSGGETQYF. The chain combines TRBV11-1 with TRBJ2-5; TRBD2 matches 13 bases. Looked up from germline, CDR1 is SGHAT and CDR2 is FQDESV (reference sequence). This CDR3 is 15 amino acids long. Losses at the gene ends were 5 bases for V and 4 bases for J; bases not matched to a gene: 4.

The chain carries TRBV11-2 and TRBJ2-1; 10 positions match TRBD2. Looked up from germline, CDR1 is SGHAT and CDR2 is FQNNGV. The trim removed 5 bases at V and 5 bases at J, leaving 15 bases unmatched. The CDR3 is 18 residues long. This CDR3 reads CASSTRTSGIRHDNEQFF. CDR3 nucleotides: TGTGCCAGCAGCACCAGGACTAGCGGAATACGACACGACAATGAGCAGTTCTTC.

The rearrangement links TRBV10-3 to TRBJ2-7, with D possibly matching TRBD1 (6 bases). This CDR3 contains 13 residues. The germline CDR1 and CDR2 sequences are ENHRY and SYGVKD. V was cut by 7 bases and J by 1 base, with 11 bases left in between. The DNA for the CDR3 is TGTGCCATCACCGAACAGGGATCCTACGAGCAGTACTTC. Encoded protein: CAITEQGSYEQYF.